A selection of T cell receptor beta chains follows, all from one sample in a study of blood T cells in healthy people across ages. Each CDR3 protein is one row after TCRdb ran MiXCR on the 5' RACE reads. The data contain about 400,000 distinct CDR3 sequences, about 52% of them singletons. Material: blood. The receptors shown here come from a man aged 55 to 70 in good health. CDR3s include the opening cysteine and the closing phenylalanine or tryptophan. The D gene is left open where the match is weak. Size values are once, few and many counts, or a class for expanded clones, and some rows have none.

D gene	clone size	J gene	V gene	CDR3 length	CDR3 DNA	CDR3 protein
TRBD2	NA	TRBJ2-5	TRBV30	15	TGTGCCTGGAGTGTACGGGGGGGCATGGGAGAGACCCAGTACTTC	CAWSVRGGMGETQYF
NA	NA	TRBJ2-7	TRBV24-1	13	TGTGCCACCAGTGATATCGCAGAGGACGAGCAGTACTTC	CATSDIAEDEQYF
TRBD1	few	TRBJ2-3	TRBV7-2	17	TGTGCCAGCAGCTCACAATCGGACAGGGGCGCGACGCATACGCAGTATTTT	CASSSQSDRGATHTQYF
TRBD2	once	TRBJ2-7	TRBV27	14	TGTGCCAGCACCGGGCGGGAGCCCTACAATGAGCAGTACTTC	CASTGREPYNEQYF
NA	NA	TRBJ2-7	TRBV3-1	17	TGTGCCAGCAGCCAAGATGGTCTGGCGGCGCGATACAATGAGCAGTACTTC	CASSQDGLAARYNEQYF
TRBD2	few	TRBJ2-5	TRBV6-4	13	TGTGCCAGCAGTGAAGGGCGCGGGGGGACCCAGTACTTC	CASSEGRGGTQYF
NA	NA	TRBJ2-3	TRBV15	12	TGTGCCACCAGCAGAGATTGGGTTACGCAGTATTTT	CATSRDWVTQYF
NA	NA	TRBJ1-5	TRBV3-1	14	TGTGCCAGCAGCTCCGGACTTACTAATCAGCCCCAGCATTTT	CASSSGLTNQPQHF
NA	NA	TRBJ2-6	TRBV6-1	18	TGTGCCAGCAGTCCCGCCGGGGCACGGCTTTTGGGGGCCAACGTCCTGACTTTC	CASSPAGARLLGANVLTF
NA	NA	TRBJ1-5	TRBV6-2/TRBV6-3	15	TGTGCCAGCAGTAAAGGGGAGACCAGCAATCAGCCCCAGCATTTT	CASSKGETSNQPQHF
TRBD2	few	TRBJ2-7	TRBV20-1	16	TGCAGTGCTAGAGTTAGCGGGAGTCCTAGCTCCTACGAGCAGTACTTC	CSARVSGSPSSYEQYF
TRBD1	NA	TRBJ2-7	TRBV5-1	17	TGCGCCAGCAGCTTGGGGGCTGGGGGGACAGGGAGCTACGAGCAGTACTTC	CASSLGAGGTGSYEQYF
TRBD1	NA	TRBJ1-2	TRBV2	13	TGTGCCAGCAGCCGGACAGGGGGCGATGGCTACACCTTC	CASSRTGGDGYTF
NA	NA	TRBJ2-7	TRBV10-2	14	TGCGCCAGCAGTGAGTTTAGAGTAACCTACGAGCAGTACTTC	CASSEFRVTYEQYF
TRBD2	NA	TRBJ2-5	TRBV7-3	15	TGTGCCAGCAGCTTATTTCGGGGGGGGTACAATGAGCAGTACTTC	CASSLFRGGYNEQYF
NA	NA	TRBJ2-1	TRBV12-3/TRBV12-4	12	TGTGCCAGCAGTTTAGTCGGGACTGAGCAGTTCTTC	CASSLVGTEQFF
NA	NA	TRBJ1-5	TRBV12-3/TRBV12-4	14	TGTGCCAGCAGTTTAGCTCCCGTGGAGCAGCCCCAGCATTTT	CASSLAPVEQPQHF
NA	NA	TRBJ2-5	TRBV4-2	15	TGTGCCAGCAGCCCAGGGGGAGGTGGTAAAGAGACCCAGTACTTC	CASSPGGGGKETQYF
TRBD2	few	TRBJ2-2	TRBV3-1	16	TGTGCCAGCAGCCGGGCGCGGGGGGCCTACACCGGGGAGCTGTTTTTT	CASSRARGAYTGELFF
NA	few	TRBJ2-5	TRBV7-8	14	TGTGCCAGCAGCTTTTACGGTCTGGGAGAGACCCAGTACTTC	CASSFYGLGETQYF
NA	NA	TRBJ2-5	TRBV10-2	13	TGCGCCAGCAGTGAGTGGATCCAAGAGACCCAGTACTTC	CASSEWIQETQYF
NA	NA	TRBJ2-1	TRBV6-5	18	TGTGCCAGCAGTTACCCAAGAGCCTCTGTGGGCCCCTACAATGAGCAGTTCTTC	CASSYPRASVGPYNEQFF